One sample yielded the 3 T cell receptor beta chains listed below, sequenced in a study of regulatory T cells in long-lasting Graves disease. Time point noted: persistent/refractory GD, antithyroid drugs over 5 years with positive TRAb. PBMCs provided the RNA from which the TCR library was made. Combining iRepertoire HTBI primers with Arm-PCR of CDR3 regions, the authors built TCR beta libraries. TCRdb called the multiplex PCR reads again in MiXCR, with one record for every CDR3 protein. This sample has about 430,000 distinct CDR3 sequences, with roughly 23% found just once. The sample consisted of peripheral blood mononuclear cells (PBMCs), taken when the disease was refractory, from a patient treated with antithyroid drugs. The source of these receptors is a female donor with Graves disease.

This clonotype was seen many times. The chain joins TRBV28 to TRBJ2-7, with D tentatively TRBD1 (5 bases). The V gene lost 3 bases and the J gene lost 3 bases, with 9 bases spanning the gap. CDR1 MDHEN and CDR2 SYDVKM come from the germline V gene. This CDR3 has 13 amino acids. The CDR3 nucleotides read TGTGCCAGCAGTTTCAGGACAAACTACGAGCAGTACTTC. Translated, it gives CASSFRTNYEQYF.

This clonotype has at least ten counts. The rearrangement links TRBV28 to TRBJ2-2; D unresolved. Germline V gene sequence: CDR1 MDHEN, CDR2 SYDVKM. There are 14 residues in the CDR3. Deletions cut 5 bases from V and 2 bases from J, with 9 bases between. CDR3: CASSRLTNTGELFF. The DNA of the CDR3 is TGTGCCAGCAGTAGACTTACAAACACCGGGGAGCTGTTTTTT. Complete variable domain (other parts from reference TRBV28 and TRBJ2-2): DVKVTQSSRYLVKRTGEKVFLECVQDMDHENMFWYRQDPGLGLRLIYFSYDVKMKEKGDIPEGYSVSREKKERFSLILESASTNQTSMYLCASSRLTNTGELFFGEGSRLTVL.

This clonotype was counted between two and nine times. V and J are TRBV6-5 and TRBJ1-1; TRBD1 agrees at 9 bases. The V gene's germline CDR1 is MNHEY and CDR2 SVGAGI. The junction had 8 bases not matched to a gene; V was cut back by 2 bases and J by 1 base. The CDR3 covers 17 residues. DNA of the CDR3: TGTGCCAGCAGTTACAGAAACCTGGGACAGGGGAACACTGAAGCTTTCTTT. Its translation is CASSYRNLGQGNTEAFF.